Given below is one T cell receptor (beta chain) in context. The repertoire was sequenced with immunoSEQ multiplex PCR; TCRdb's copy has only in-frame clones and lacks some. The repertoire holds fewer than 350,000 clones, with around 86% as singletons. This CDR3 is built from 14 residues. Germline V gene lookup returns CDR1 ENHRY and CDR2 SYGVKD. V lost 0 bases, J lost 2 bases, and 8 bases lay in between. The entry originates in a study of blood T cell repertoires in COVID-19. The rearrangement links TRBV10-3 to TRBJ2-7; D is unresolved. This TCR was sampled from a woman between 55 and 75 years old with active or convalescent COVID-19. The sequenced sample was peripheral blood. This CDR3 is CAISESSETYEQYF. CDR3 DNA sequence: TGTGCCATCAGTGAGTCATCGGAGACCTACGAGCAGTACTTC.